This T cell receptor (beta chain) comes out of a study of CD4 T cell repertoires in COVID-19 (dated by TCRdb to about 2021). About the study as a whole: To analyze cross-reactivity, CFSE-low cells were expanded with IL-2 for roughly ten days and then labeled again and restimulated with spike proteins from other coronaviruses. The study characterized naturally processed CD4+ T cell responses to SARS-CoV-2 spike and nucleoprotein in COVID-19-recovered individuals, using TCR Vbeta sequencing to assess clonal composition. In three recovered individuals, the TCR Vbeta repertoire of SARS-CoV-2-reactive T cells was analyzed at the subset level.

Uncultured memory T cell samples were sequenced directly after ex vivo isolation. From peripheral blood mononuclear cells, the researchers isolated CD4+ total memory, central memory, effector memory and circulating T follicular helper cells. What the work shows at the level of the full study, not this receptor alone: Consistent with cross-reactivity, between roughly 7 and 27% of SARS-CoV-2 clonotypes also showed up in secondary cultures stimulated with SARS-CoV and/or HKU1 spike. Several of the most expanded SARS-CoV-2-reactive clonotypes were found to be shared between two or all three memory subsets, suggesting intraclonal diversification.

Comments on this clone: It lacks a known antigen. Per-nucleotide qualities are absent, and no much larger clonotype sits a single base away.

Receptor libraries were prepared by the immunoSEQ multiplex PCR assay. Per the authors' processing: The Chao-Jaccard similarity index and the number of shared clonotypes were used to measure repertoire overlap between subsets. This is the immuneACCESS table as TCRdb keeps it, with only in-frame sequences that have V and J called. A part of the clones is gone; compared with another copy, unresolved V genes explain less than half, and the rest is unexplained. That table gives V, J and clone size, and the DNA gave D and trimming. Within this sample are several thousand clones, with 84% of them counted one time only. The ten most abundant clones make up roughly 2.1% of the sample. The CDR3 spans 14 residues, from the cysteine through the phenylalanine. Just the 42-base CDR3 DNA is kept, in frame starting at base 1. The junction shows trimming of 1 base on V and 10 bases on J, plus 14 bases between the germline ends. CDR1 and CDR2, looked up from the germline V gene (reference sequence), are LNHDA and SQIVND.

The sample was effector memory CD4+ T cells from blood, taken before the COVID-19 pandemic. The cell subset or site label on this specimen signifies: CD4+ T effector memory cells. The V and J segments used are TRBV19 and TRBJ1-5; TRBD1 might be the D gene, on 5 matching bases. The sequence came from a human donor who had COVID-19. The DNA sequence is as follows: TGTGCCAGTAGTATAGGTCCGGGGGGGGAACCCCAGCATTTT. This yields the protein CASSIGPGGEPQHF.